This TCR beta chain came from a study of technical replicates of blood from several donors. Assay used: immunoSEQ multiplex PCR; TCRdb lists only in-frame clones, some missing. This sample has about 72,000 clones, with nearly 97% found just once. The CDR3 length is 15 residues. The V segment lost 0 bases and the J segment 7 bases; nucleotides outside the gene matches: 4. Per the germline V gene, CDR1 is MNHEY and CDR2 is SVGAGI. This TCR came from a human donor in good health. Specimen: T cells isolated from PBMCs. This rearrangement joins TRBV6-5 to TRBJ1-5, with 9 bases that match TRBD1. CDR3 protein: CASSYSTGGDQPQHF. The DNA for the CDR3 is TGTGCCAGCAGTTACTCGACAGGGGGAGACCAGCCCCAGCATTTT.